Following are 22 T cell receptor beta chains from one sample sequenced in a study of blood T cell repertoires in COVID-19. Clones were sequenced by immunoSEQ multiplex PCR, and TCRdb holds only the in-frame ones, with some missing. In the table there are approximately 200,000 clones, approximately 90% of which are singletons. Sequencing was carried out using peripheral blood. These receptors were collected from a man younger than 40 with COVID-19, enrolled during active disease.

The chain recombines TRBV7-2 with TRBJ2-7; D is possibly TRBD2 (5 bases). With 3 bases removed from V and 6 bases from J, the gap between germline ends came to 12 bases. Germline V gene sequence: CDR1 SGHTA, CDR2 FQGNSA. The CDR3 is 13 amino acids. The CDR3 spells CASSFLRGGEQYF. The CDR3, as DNA: TGTGCCAGCAGCTTCCTCCGGGGTGGCGAGCAGTACTTC. Full variable domain (missing parts from reference TRBV7-2 and TRBJ2-7): GAGVSQSPSNKVTEKGKDVELRCDPISGHTALYWYRQSLGQGLEFLIYFQGNSAPDKSGLPSDRFSAERTGGSVSTLTIQRTQQEDSAVYLCASSFLRGGEQYFGPGTRLTVT.

This chain uses TRBV14 with TRBJ2-1, with D possibly matching TRBD2 (6 bases). The germline V and J ends were trimmed by 1 base and 7 bases, with 26 bases remaining between them. Germline assignment: CDR1 SGHDN and CDR2 FVKESK. The CDR3 consists of 19 residues. CDR3 region: CASSQVMRNWREFPNEQFF. CDR3 in DNA: TGTGCCAGCAGCCAAGTGATGAGAAATTGGAGGGAATTCCCAAATGAGCAGTTCTTC. Using reference TRBV14 and TRBJ2-1 for the parts outside the CDR3, the full variable domain is EAGVTQFPSHSVIEKGQTVTLRCDPISGHDNLYWYRRVMGKEIKFLLHFVKESKQDESGMPNNRFLAERTGGTYSTLKVQPAELEDSGVYFCASSQVMRNWREFPNEQFFGPGTRLTVL.

V gene TRBV4-2 combines with J gene TRBJ1-2, with 10 bases lining up with TRBD1. CDR1 and CDR2 (germline): LGHNA, YNFKEQ. The V segment lost 0 bases and the J segment 3 bases; nucleotides outside the gene matches: 4. This CDR3 has 16 residues. CDR3 sequence (DNA): TGTGCCAGCAGCCAAGAAGACAGGGGGCTTTACTATGGCTACACCTTC. Its translation is CASSQEDRGLYYGYTF.

The gene calls are TRBV5-1 and TRBJ1-5, with a tentative D call TRBD1 (6 bases). The CDR3 has 15 residues. V dropped 2 bases and J dropped 2 bases, with 11 bases sitting between them. Germline CDR1 reads SGHRS; CDR2 reads YFSETQ. Here the CDR3 reads CASSFGGMGNQPQHF. The CDR3 DNA reads TGCGCCAGCAGCTTTGGGGGCATGGGCAATCAGCCCCAGCATTTT.

V and J are TRBV19 and TRBJ2-7, with a possible D match to TRBD1 (6 bases). Trimming took 6 bases from V and 12 from J, leaving 15 bases between them. Germline V CDR1 and CDR2: LNHDA, SQIVND (reference sequence). The CDR3 has 11 residues. The CDR3 here is CASSLRDKWYF. The CDR3 DNA sequence: TGTGCCAGTAGCCTACGGGACAAGTGGTACTTC. Drawing the rest from reference TRBV19 and TRBJ2-7, the complete variable domain is DGGITQSPKYLFRKEGQNVTLSCEQNLNHDAMYWYRQDPGQGLRLIYYSQIVNDFQKGDIAEGYSVSREKKESFPLTVTSAQKNPTAFYLCASSLRDKWYFGPGTRLTVT.

The gene calls are TRBV6-5 and TRBJ1-2; no firm D call. V dropped 4 bases and J dropped 4 bases, with 7 bases sitting between them. Per the germline V gene, CDR1 is MNHEY and CDR2 is SVGAGI. CDR3 length equals 12 residues. Written as DNA, the CDR3 is TGTGCCAGCAGTTCGGGATCCTATGGCTACACCTTC. It specifies CASSSGSYGYTF.

The V call is TRBV7-8, the J call TRBJ2-7, with a tentative D call TRBD2 (5 bases). The CDR3 contains 15 residues. Germline V lookup: CDR1 SGHVS, CDR2 FQNEAQ. V lost 1 base to trimming and J lost 7 bases, with 17 bases between them. Here the CDR3 reads CASSLVRWVTGEQYF. DNA of the CDR3: TGTGCCAGCAGCTTAGTTCGTTGGGTCACGGGGGAGCAGTACTTC.

The V gene is TRBV7-8, the J gene TRBJ2-7; weak D call: TRBD1 (8 bases). Trimming pared 3 bases from V and 3 bases from J, leaving 12 bases between. The CDR3 sequence is 14 residues long. Germline V gene data show CDR1 as SGHVS and CDR2 as FQNEAQ. CDR3 residues: CASSLTGEGYEQYF. DNA of the CDR3: TGTGCCAGCAGCTTGACAGGGGAGGGCTACGAGCAGTACTTC.

This clone has just a few counts. V and J are TRBV7-2 and TRBJ1-3; the match to TRBD1 covers 9 bases. This CDR3 is 15 amino acids long. V lost 5 bases and J lost 7; bases outside the gene matches: 9. The germline V gene encodes CDR1 SGHTA and CDR2 FQGNSA. As DNA, the CDR3 is TGTGCCAGCAGCCAGAGGACAGGGGATGGGAACACCATATATTTT. The encoded protein is CASSQRTGDGNTIYF.

V gene TRBV4-1 combines with J gene TRBJ1-2, with a tentative D call TRBD1 (5 bases). The germline V gene encodes CDR1 MGHRA and CDR2 YSYEKL. This CDR3 spans 14 amino acids. V gave up 4 bases and J gave up 5 bases, with 14 bases separating them. CDR3 coding DNA: TGCGCCAGCAGCCTGCTGACAGCGACTTATGGCTACACCTTC. Protein: CASSLLTATYGYTF.

V gene TRBV12-3 or TRBV12-4 combines with J gene TRBJ1-1, with D unclear. Trimming took 7 bases from V and 1 from J, leaving 7 bases between them. This CDR3 is built from 12 residues. The CDR3 is CASMGGNTEAFF. The CDR3 region has the DNA TGTGCCAGCATGGGAGGGAACACTGAAGCTTTCTTT.

J is TRBJ2-1 and V is TRBV11-2, with TRBD1 matching 7 bases. Germline V gives CDR1 SGHAT, CDR2 FQNNGV. J was trimmed by 2 bases and V by 5 bases; bases with no gene match: 6. The CDR3 extends over 15 amino acids. CDR3 loop: CASSEQGYTYNEQFF. As DNA, the CDR3 is TGTGCCAGCAGCGAACAGGGGTACACCTACAATGAGCAGTTCTTC.

The genes are TRBV28 and TRBJ1-5, with a possible D match to TRBD1 (5 bases). The CDR3 is 15 residues long. Germline V gene sequence: CDR1 MDHEN, CDR2 SYDVKM. The V and J ends lost 8 bases and 2 bases respectively, with 16 bases between them. The CDR3 protein is CASQSGTLGNQPQHF. CDR3 nucleotide sequence: TGTGCCAGCCAATCCGGGACTTTAGGCAATCAGCCCCAGCATTTT.

The chain employs TRBV6-5 and TRBJ2-2, with D possibly being TRBD2 (6 bases). CDR3 length: 15 amino acids. The V gene's germline CDR1 is MNHEY and CDR2 SVGAGI. V was clipped by 10 bases and J by 4 bases, with 19 bases between them. The CDR3 DNA is TGTGCCACGAAGTGGCTAGCGACCAGCACCGGGGAGCTGTTTTTT. Its translation: CATKWLATSTGELFF.

The chain employs TRBV27 and TRBJ1-4; TRBD1 matches at 8 bases. CDR1 is MNHEY and CDR2 is SMNVEV in the germline V gene (reference sequence). The trim removed 5 bases at V and 4 bases at J, leaving 6 bases unmatched. The CDR3 loop spans 15 amino acids. CDR3 nucleotides: TGTGCCAGCAGTGAAGACAGGGGCAGTAATGAAAAACTGTTTTTT. This encodes CASSEDRGSNEKLFF.

CDR3 DNA sequence: TGTGCCAGCAGTCGGACAGGGACCTCTCTGGGAAACACCATATATTTT. It encodes CASSRTGTSLGNTIYF. The chain recombines TRBV7-9 with TRBJ1-3, with 8 bases that match TRBD1. The CDR3 covers 16 residues. The trim removed 6 bases at V and 4 bases at J, leaving 11 bases unmatched. CDR1 SEHNR and CDR2 FQNEAQ come from the germline V gene (reference sequence).

J is TRBJ2-2 and V is TRBV9; tentative D call: TRBD2 (5 bases). The CDR3 is 15 amino acids. From germline, CDR1 is SGDLS and CDR2 YYNGEE. V was trimmed by 4 bases and J by 1 base, leaving 11 bases between them. As DNA, the CDR3 is TGTGCCAGCAGCAAAAGCGGTATGAACACCGGGGAGCTGTTTTTT. It encodes CASSKSGMNTGELFF.

There are a few counts of this clone. This chain connects TRBV7-9 to TRBJ2-1; D remains unclear. Germline CDR1 and CDR2: SEHNR and FQNEAQ (reference sequence). The CDR3 extends over 13 amino acids. V lost 5 bases, J lost 5 bases, and 10 bases lay in between. As DNA, the CDR3 is TGTGCCAGCAGCCCCCCCGTCCACAATGAGCAGTTCTTC. Amino acids: CASSPPVHNEQFF.

This clone was seen just once. The V gene is TRBV7-9, the J gene TRBJ2-7, with no clear D. The CDR3 sequence is 14 residues long. The ends were cut back, 5 bases at V and 4 bases at J, with 15 bases in the middle. Germline CDR1 and CDR2: SEHNR and FQNEAQ (reference sequence). CDR3 sequence reads: CASSDQVPPYEQYF. CDR3 sequence (DNA): TGTGCCAGCAGCGATCAGGTTCCCCCATACGAGCAGTACTTC. Complete variable domain (other parts from reference TRBV7-9 and TRBJ2-7): DTGVSQNPRHKITKRGQNVTFRCDPISEHNRLYWYRQTLGQGPEFLTYFQNEAQLEKSRLLSDRFSAERPKGSFSTLEIQRTEQGDSAMYLCASSDQVPPYEQYFGPGTRLTVT.

The gene calls are TRBV5-1 and TRBJ1-1; weak D call: TRBD1 (5 bases). Germline loops: CDR1 SGHRS, CDR2 YFSETQ. The V and J ends lost 4 bases and 1 base respectively, with 11 bases between them. This CDR3 is 14 amino acids long. CDR3 sequence: CASSGQGGNTEAFF. The CDR3 DNA follows: TGCGCCAGCAGCGGGCAGGGCGGGAACACTGAAGCTTTCTTT. Full variable domain (remainder filled in from reference TRBV5-1 and TRBJ1-1): KAGVTQTPRYLIKTRGQQVTLSCSPISGHRSVSWYQQTPGQGLQFLFEYFSETQRNKGNFPGRFSGRQFSNSRSEMNVSTLELGDSALYLCASSGQGGNTEAFFGQGTRLTVV.

The chain is built from TRBV3-1 (or the pseudogene TRBV3-2) and TRBJ2-3; 7 positions agree with TRBD2. This CDR3 has 17 residues. V shed 1 base and J 3 bases; nucleotides not matched to a gene: 10. CDR1 is LGHDT, CDR2 YNNKEL, per germline (reference sequence). The CDR3 nucleotides are TGTGCCAGCAGCCAAGGGTTGTCTAGCGGTTTGACAGATACGCAGTATTTT. Translating it yields CASSQGLSSGLTDTQYF.

The rearrangement links TRBV3-1 (or the pseudogene TRBV3-2) to TRBJ2-2; D might be TRBD1 (6 bases). This CDR3 is built from 15 residues. CDR1 and CDR2 from the germline V gene are LGHDT and YNNKEL (reference sequence). The ends were cut back, 7 bases at V and 7 bases at J, with 19 bases in the middle. For the CDR3, the DNA is TGTGCCAGCAATTTGGGGGACACGGCAGTCGGGGAGCTGTTTTTT. It encodes CASNLGDTAVGELFF.